These 28 T cell receptor beta chains originate from one sample sequenced in a study of blood T cell repertoires in COVID-19. Method: immunoSEQ multiplex PCR; TCRdb's copy keeps in-frame clones and lacks some. The table lists about 130,000 clones, 80% of them singletons. Sequences were obtained from peripheral blood. These TCRs come from a man in his 70s with acute or convalescent COVID-19.

There are a few counts of this clone. The V and J genes are TRBV7-9 and TRBJ2-5, with 10 bases aligning to TRBD1. The CDR3 loop spans 15 amino acids. J was trimmed by 2 bases and V by 1 base; bases with no gene match: 1. Looked up from germline, CDR1 is SEHNR and CDR2 is FQNEAQ (reference sequence). CDR3 in amino acids: CASSLGTGGQETQYF. CDR3 in DNA: TGTGCCAGCAGCTTAGGGACAGGGGGTCAAGAGACCCAGTACTTC. Supplemented by reference TRBV7-9 and TRBJ2-5, the full variable domain reads DTGVSQNPRHKITKRGQNVTFRCDPISEHNRLYWYRQTLGQGPEFLTYFQNEAQLEKSRLLSDRFSAERPKGSFSTLEIQRTEQGDSAMYLCASSLGTGGQETQYFGPGTRLLVL.

The rearrangement uses TRBV24-1 and TRBJ1-5, with 8 bases that match TRBD1. V shed 4 bases and J 4 bases; nucleotides not matched to a gene: 14. The CDR3 length is 18 residues. CDR1 is KGHDR and CDR2 is SFDVKD in the germline V gene. The CDR3 nucleotides read TGTGCCACCAGTGAAACCGCCGGGACAGGCCATCATAATCAGCCCCAGCATTTT. Encoded protein: CATSETAGTGHHNQPQHF.

The chain couples TRBV11-2 to TRBJ2-7; D not resolved. CDR1 is SGHAT and CDR2 is FQNNGV in the germline V gene. The CDR3 spans 12 residues. Trimming left V 4 bases short and J 2 bases short, with 6 bases between. This CDR3 reads CASSSLTYEQYF. CDR3 DNA: TGTGCCAGCAGCTCTCTAACCTACGAGCAGTACTTC.

V and J are TRBV15 and TRBJ2-2, with TRBD2 matching over 10 bases. The junction had 8 bases not matched to a gene; V was cut back by 8 bases and J by 5 bases. This CDR3 spans 15 amino acids. The germline V gene encodes CDR1 LNHNV and CDR2 YYDKDF (reference sequence). The CDR3 spells CATSRTSGETGELFF. The CDR3 nucleotides are TGTGCCACCTCTCGAACTAGCGGGGAAACCGGGGAGCTGTTTTTT.

This rearrangement joins TRBV30 to TRBJ1-1; D unclear. Trimming removed 2 bases at V and 0 bases at J, with 7 bases between. Germline assignment: CDR1 GTSNPN and CDR2 SVGIG (reference sequence). The CDR3 totals 13 residues. The CDR3 bases are TGTGCCTGGAGTCCCGGGATGAACACTGAAGCTTTCTTT. Translation gives CAWSPGMNTEAFF.

The chain links TRBV4-1 to TRBJ2-1; a weak D match, TRBD2 (6 bases). Trimming pared 5 bases from V and 4 bases from J, leaving 21 bases between. From germline, CDR1 is MGHRA and CDR2 YSYEKL. This CDR3 contains 17 residues. CDR3 nucleotides: TGCGCCAGCAGCAAACAAACCGGGACGGGACTTTACAATGAGCAGTTCTTC. Its translation is CASSKQTGTGLYNEQFF.

The chain links TRBV6-5 to TRBJ1-1; a possible D gene is TRBD1 (5 bases). The CDR3 is 14 amino acids. Germline lookup yields CDR1 MNHEY and CDR2 SVGAGI. V was pared by 8 bases and J by 5 bases, with 18 bases between. The CDR3 protein is CASGSGFPRTEAFF. CDR3 coding DNA: TGTGCCAGCGGTTCAGGGTTCCCGAGGACTGAAGCTTTCTTT.

The DNA for the CDR3 is TGTGCCATCAGTTCAGGGGATTTCATGAACACTGAAGCTTTCTTT. Protein sequence: CAISSGDFMNTEAFF. V is TRBV10-3 and J is TRBJ1-1, with D possibly matching TRBD1 (6 bases). The length of the CDR3 is 15 residues. Germline CDR1 and CDR2: ENHRY and SYGVKD. V lost 5 bases, J lost 0 bases, and 13 bases lay in between.

This sequence joins TRBV6-5 and TRBJ1-3, with D hard to call. Trimming cost V 7 bases and J 4 bases, with 17 bases left between them. CDR3 length: 15 amino acids. Per germline, CDR1 MNHEY and CDR2 SVGAGI. CDR3 protein: CASTLGEVSGNTIYF. In nucleotides, the CDR3 is TGTGCCAGCACCTTGGGAGAGGTCTCCGGAAACACCATATATTTT.

The V gene is TRBV7-2, the J gene TRBJ2-7; TRBD1 aligns across 10 bases. Germline V gene sequence: CDR1 SGHTA, CDR2 FQGNSA. CDR3 length: 18 amino acids. Unmatched junction bases numbered 19, after V lost 5 bases and J lost 6 bases. CDR3 coding DNA: TGTGCCAGCAGCAGCCTAGTGACAGGGGGCCCATTTTTAAGCGAGCAGTACTTC. Translated: CASSSLVTGGPFLSEQYF.

This rearrangement joins TRBV6-5 to TRBJ1-4, with TRBD1 matching over 12 bases. CDR1 MNHEY and CDR2 SVGAGI come from the germline V gene. V was pared by 6 bases and J by 7 bases, with 3 bases of the junction left unmatched. This CDR3 contains 14 residues. The CDR3 DNA follows: TGTGCCAGCAGGAAGGGACAGGGGGCTGAAAAACTGTTTTTT. Encoded protein: CASRKGQGAEKLFF.

This sequence joins TRBV5-1 and TRBJ2-6; D not certain. The CDR3 has 13 amino acids. Germline CDR1 and CDR2: SGHRS and YFSETQ. The germline V and J ends were trimmed by 6 bases and 2 bases, with 6 bases remaining between them. The CDR3 loop is CASNPAGANVLTF. CDR3 nucleotide sequence: TGCGCCAGCAATCCAGCTGGGGCCAACGTCCTGACTTTC. Based on the CDR3 plus reference TRBV5-1 and TRBJ2-6, the full variable domain is KAGVTQTPRYLIKTRGQQVTLSCSPISGHRSVSWYQQTPGQGLQFLFEYFSETQRNKGNFPGRFSGRQFSNSRSEMNVSTLELGDSALYLCASNPAGANVLTFGAGSRLTVL.

V usage is TRBV28 and J usage is TRBJ2-5; the D gene is possibly TRBD1 (6 bases). Germline CDR1 MDHEN, CDR2 SYDVKM. The ends were cut back, 3 bases at V and 4 bases at J, with 21 bases in the middle. This CDR3 comprises 17 residues. Written as DNA, the CDR3 is TGTGCCAGCAGTTTGGGGCAGGGGTGGGAGCAAGGAGAGACCCAGTACTTC. It translates to CASSLGQGWEQGETQYF.

The chain recombines TRBV19 with TRBJ1-5; D may be TRBD1 (5 bases). Trimming shortened V by 7 bases and J by 0 bases, and 19 bases separated the two germline ends. There are 17 residues in the CDR3. Germline CDR1 and CDR2: LNHDA and SQIVND (reference sequence). This CDR3 reads CASMPILGGNSNQPQHF. The CDR3 nucleotides read TGTGCCAGTATGCCGATCTTGGGGGGTAATAGCAATCAGCCCCAGCATTTT.

This chain links TRBV5-1 with TRBJ2-3; D is undetermined. CDR1 is SGHRS and CDR2 is YFSETQ in the germline V gene. This CDR3 has 14 amino acids. Trimming removed 0 bases from V and 2 bases from J, with 7 bases in between. The CDR3 DNA reads TGCGCCAGCAGCTTGGATCGGGTCACAGATACGCAGTATTTT. Protein sequence: CASSLDRVTDTQYF.

The chain has TRBV4-1 and TRBJ1-3; D remains ambiguous. V was cut by 1 base and J by 0 bases, with 7 bases left in between. Germline CDR1 reads MGHRA; CDR2 reads YSYEKL. The CDR3 runs 15 residues. CDR3 residues: CASSQGHSSGNTIYF. CDR3 DNA sequence: TGCGCCAGCAGCCAAGGACACAGCTCTGGAAACACCATATATTTT.

This chain uses TRBV9 with TRBJ2-5; 9 positions match TRBD2. Germline assignment: CDR1 SGDLS and CDR2 YYNGEE. Trimming removed 4 bases from V and 1 base from J; junction bases left unmatched: 8. The CDR3 loop spans 16 amino acids. The CDR3 sequence: CASSPASGGPQETQYF. The CDR3 bases are TGTGCCAGCAGCCCGGCGAGCGGGGGGCCCCAAGAGACCCAGTACTTC.

The V and J genes are TRBV6-5 and TRBJ1-2; D is undetermined. From germline, CDR1 is MNHEY and CDR2 SVGAGI. V lost 6 bases and J 12 bases, leaving 17 bases between the germline ends. This CDR3 has 12 amino acids. CDR3 in amino acids: CASRGGGYGNTF. CDR3 DNA sequence: TGTGCCAGCAGGGGTGGAGGGTACGGTAACACCTTC.

V gene TRBV4-1 combines with J gene TRBJ1-1, with 7 bases lining up with TRBD1. Germline V gives CDR1 MGHRA, CDR2 YSYEKL. The junction had 13 bases not matched to a gene; V was cut back by 5 bases and J by 4 bases. CDR3 length equals 16 residues. The CDR3 DNA reads TGCGCCAGCAGCGACAGGGTTCTCGGGTGGGCCACTGAAGCTTTCTTT. Residues: CASSDRVLGWATEAFF.

In nucleotides, the CDR3 is TGTGCCAGCAGGAGCCAGGGACAGGGGATTTCTGAAGCTTTCTTT. Translation gives CASRSQGQGISEAFF. The chain links TRBV6-5 to TRBJ1-1, with 10 bases matching TRBD1. There are 15 residues in the CDR3. The trim removed 6 bases at V and 6 bases at J, leaving 10 bases unmatched. Germline V CDR1 and CDR2: MNHEY, SVGAGI.

The V and J genes are TRBV12-5 and TRBJ1-2; 7 bases agree with TRBD1. Germline values: CDR1 LGHNT, CDR2 FRNRAP. The CDR3 consists of 15 residues. J gave up 1 base and V 4 bases, and 6 bases lay outside the gene matches. The CDR3 loop is CASGSRQGSNYGYTF. CDR3 in DNA: TGTGCTAGTGGTTCGCGACAGGGTAGTAACTATGGCTACACCTTC.

This sequence joins TRBV5-1 and TRBJ1-1; tentative D call: TRBD1 (6 bases). The CDR3 has 18 residues. CDR1 is SGHRS and CDR2 is YFSETQ in the germline V gene. V was clipped by 2 bases and J by 1 base, with 21 bases between them. The CDR3 spells CASSFEFAAGAGNTEAFF. In DNA, the CDR3 is TGCGCCAGCAGCTTTGAGTTCGCGGCAGGGGCCGGGAACACTGAAGCTTTCTTT.

This sequence joins TRBV29-1 and TRBJ2-1; D may be TRBD2 (5 bases). Deletions cut 1 base from V and 7 bases from J, with 8 bases between. Germline V lookup: CDR1 SQVTM, CDR2 ANQGSEA. This CDR3 is built from 12 residues. The CDR3 nucleotides read TGCAGCGTTGAAGTGACGGGGAATGAGCAGTTCTTC. Its protein product is CSVEVTGNEQFF.

The genes are TRBV10-2 and TRBJ2-3, with D possibly matching TRBD2 (6 bases). The V end was cut by 2 bases, the J end by 3 bases, with 12 bases between. This CDR3 has 15 residues. Germline lookup yields CDR1 WSHSY and CDR2 SAAADI. CDR3 loop: CASSETSLSTDTQYF. DNA for the CDR3: TGCGCCAGCAGTGAGACTAGCCTGAGTACAGATACGCAGTATTTT.

This rearrangement joins TRBV19 to TRBJ2-5; D perhaps matches TRBD2 (5 bases). Between the trimmed V and J ends, which lost 3 bases and 5 bases, there was a span of 10 bases. The CDR3 spans 13 residues. From germline, CDR1 is LNHDA and CDR2 SQIVND (reference sequence). CDR3 DNA sequence: TGTGCCAGTAGTATTAATGTAGCGGAGACCCAGTACTTC. This codes for CASSINVAETQYF.

This chain's CDR3 is CASLQGKSEAFF. For the CDR3, the DNA is TGTGCCAGTCTACAGGGGAAAAGTGAAGCTTTCTTT. V usage is TRBV19 and J usage is TRBJ1-1; TRBD1 matches 7 bases. The J segment lost 7 bases and the V segment lost 8 bases, leaving 7 bases of the junction unmatched. The CDR3 is 12 amino acids. Germline loops: CDR1 LNHDA, CDR2 SQIVND (reference sequence).

This sequence joins TRBV27 and TRBJ1-2; 7 bases match TRBD1. CDR1 is MNHEY, CDR2 SMNVEV, per germline (reference sequence). The CDR3 sequence is 13 residues long. Trimming cost V 7 bases and J 4 bases; bases outside gene matches: 6. DNA for the CDR3: TGTGCCAGCAAGACAGGGATTGGCTATGGCTACACCTTC. Its protein product is CASKTGIGYGYTF.

The chain uses TRBV12-3 or TRBV12-4 and TRBJ1-5, with D perhaps TRBD1 (5 bases). V was shortened by 5 bases and J by 9 bases, with 14 bases between the two germline ends. This CDR3 has 13 residues. The CDR3 loop is CASSPRGDGPQHF. The CDR3 DNA is TGTGCCAGCAGTCCCCGGGGGGATGGGCCCCAGCATTTT.